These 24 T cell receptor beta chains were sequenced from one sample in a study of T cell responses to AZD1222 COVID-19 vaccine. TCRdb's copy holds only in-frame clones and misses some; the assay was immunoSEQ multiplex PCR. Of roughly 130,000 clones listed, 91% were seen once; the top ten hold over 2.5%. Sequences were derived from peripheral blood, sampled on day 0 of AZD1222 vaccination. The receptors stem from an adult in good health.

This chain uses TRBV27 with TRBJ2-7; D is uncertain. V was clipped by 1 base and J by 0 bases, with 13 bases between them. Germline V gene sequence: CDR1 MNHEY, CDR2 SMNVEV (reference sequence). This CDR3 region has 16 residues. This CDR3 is CASSLLRTKSSYEQYF. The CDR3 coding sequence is TGTGCCAGCAGTTTATTGAGGACCAAGAGCTCCTACGAGCAGTACTTC.

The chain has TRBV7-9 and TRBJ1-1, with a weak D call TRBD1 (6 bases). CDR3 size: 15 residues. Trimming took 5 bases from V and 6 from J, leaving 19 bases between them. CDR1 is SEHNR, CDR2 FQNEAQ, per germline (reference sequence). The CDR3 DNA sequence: TGTGCCAGCAGCCAGAAACCTGGGGGCCATCCTGAAGCTTTCTTT. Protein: CASSQKPGGHPEAFF.

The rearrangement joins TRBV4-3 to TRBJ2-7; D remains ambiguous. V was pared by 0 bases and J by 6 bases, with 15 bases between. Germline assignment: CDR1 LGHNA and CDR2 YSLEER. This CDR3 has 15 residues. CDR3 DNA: TGCGCCAGCAGCCAAGATGAGAGGTGGTATGGCGAGCAGTACTTC. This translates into CASSQDERWYGEQYF.

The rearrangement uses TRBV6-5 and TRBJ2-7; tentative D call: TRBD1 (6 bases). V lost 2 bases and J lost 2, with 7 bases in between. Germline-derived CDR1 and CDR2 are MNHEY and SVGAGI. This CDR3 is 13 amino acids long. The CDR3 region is CASSYPGAYEQYF. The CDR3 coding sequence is TGTGCCAGCAGTTACCCAGGGGCCTACGAGCAGTACTTC.

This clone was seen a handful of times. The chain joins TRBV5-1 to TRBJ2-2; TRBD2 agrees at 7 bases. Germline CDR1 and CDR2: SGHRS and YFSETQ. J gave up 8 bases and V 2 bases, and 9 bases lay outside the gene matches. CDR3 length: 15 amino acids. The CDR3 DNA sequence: TGCGCCAGCAGCTTCGGCGGGAGTTTTGGAGGGGAGCTGTTTTTT. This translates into CASSFGGSFGGELFF. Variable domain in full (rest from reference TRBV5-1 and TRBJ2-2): KAGVTQTPRYLIKTRGQQVTLSCSPISGHRSVSWYQQTPGQGLQFLFEYFSETQRNKGNFPGRFSGRQFSNSRSEMNVSTLELGDSALYLCASSFGGSFGGELFFGEGSRLTVL.

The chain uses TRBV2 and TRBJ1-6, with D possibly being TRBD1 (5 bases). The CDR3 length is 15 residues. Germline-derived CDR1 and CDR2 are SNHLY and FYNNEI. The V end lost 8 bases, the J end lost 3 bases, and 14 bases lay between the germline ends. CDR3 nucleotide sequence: TGTGCCAGCCTAGTTACCGGGGGCTATAATTCACCCCTCCACTTT. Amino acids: CASLVTGGYNSPLHF.

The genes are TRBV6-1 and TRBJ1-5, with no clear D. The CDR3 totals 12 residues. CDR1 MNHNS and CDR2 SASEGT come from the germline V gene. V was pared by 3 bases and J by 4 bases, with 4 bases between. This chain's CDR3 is CASSDRNQPQHF. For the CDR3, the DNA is TGTGCCAGCAGTGATAGGAATCAGCCCCAGCATTTT.

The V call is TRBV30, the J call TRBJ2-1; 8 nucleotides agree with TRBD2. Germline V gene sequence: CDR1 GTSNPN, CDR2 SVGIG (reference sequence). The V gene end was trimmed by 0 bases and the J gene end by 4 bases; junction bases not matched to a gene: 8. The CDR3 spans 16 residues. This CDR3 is CAWSVHGTSPYNEQFF. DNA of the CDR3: TGTGCCTGGAGTGTACACGGGACTAGTCCTTACAATGAGCAGTTCTTC.

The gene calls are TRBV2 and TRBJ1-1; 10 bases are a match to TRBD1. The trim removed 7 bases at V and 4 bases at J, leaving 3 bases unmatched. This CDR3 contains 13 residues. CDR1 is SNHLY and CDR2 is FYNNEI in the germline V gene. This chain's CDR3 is CASKTGGRTEAFF. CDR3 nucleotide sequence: TGTGCCAGCAAGACAGGGGGCCGCACTGAAGCTTTCTTT.

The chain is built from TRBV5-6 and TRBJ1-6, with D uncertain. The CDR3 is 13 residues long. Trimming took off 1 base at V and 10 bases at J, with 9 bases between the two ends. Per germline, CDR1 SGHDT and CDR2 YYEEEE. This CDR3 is CASSLRRFSPLHF. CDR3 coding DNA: TGTGCCAGCAGCTTGCGTCGGTTCTCACCCCTCCACTTT.

The CDR3 loop is CATSDRMSDTGELFF. The CDR3 DNA sequence: TGTGCCACCAGTGACCGGATGTCGGACACCGGGGAGCTGTTTTTT. The chain couples TRBV24-1 to TRBJ2-2; D remains ambiguous. CDR1 is KGHDR and CDR2 is SFDVKD in the germline V gene. This CDR3 is built from 15 residues. Trimming removed 4 bases at V and 3 bases at J, with 11 bases between.

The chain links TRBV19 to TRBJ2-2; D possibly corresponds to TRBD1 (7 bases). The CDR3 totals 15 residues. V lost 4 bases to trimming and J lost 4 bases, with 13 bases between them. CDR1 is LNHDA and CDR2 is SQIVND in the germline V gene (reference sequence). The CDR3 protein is CASSRRQGGTGELFF. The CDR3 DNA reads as TGTGCCAGTAGTAGACGACAGGGAGGCACCGGGGAGCTGTTTTTT.

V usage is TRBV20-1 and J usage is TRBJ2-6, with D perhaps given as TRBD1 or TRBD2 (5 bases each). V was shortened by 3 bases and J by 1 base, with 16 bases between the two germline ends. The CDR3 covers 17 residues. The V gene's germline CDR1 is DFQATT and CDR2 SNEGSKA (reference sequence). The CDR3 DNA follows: TGCAGTGCTAGTAACGCAGGGTGGGGGTCTGGGGCCAACGTCCTGACTTTC. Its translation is CSASNAGWGSGANVLTF.

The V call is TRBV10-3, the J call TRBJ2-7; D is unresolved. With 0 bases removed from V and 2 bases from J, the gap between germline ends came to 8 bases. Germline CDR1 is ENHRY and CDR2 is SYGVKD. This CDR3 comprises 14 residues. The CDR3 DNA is TGTGCCATCAGTGAGTCGGACGGACCCTACGAGCAGTACTTC. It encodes CAISESDGPYEQYF.

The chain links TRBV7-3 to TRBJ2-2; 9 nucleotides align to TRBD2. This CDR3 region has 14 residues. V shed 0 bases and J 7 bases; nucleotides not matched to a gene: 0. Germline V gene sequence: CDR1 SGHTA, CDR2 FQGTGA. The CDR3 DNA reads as TGTGCCAGCAGCTTAACGACTAGCGGCGGGGAGCTGTTTTTT. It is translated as CASSLTTSGGELFF.

The CDR3 nucleotides read TGTGCCAGCAGCTTAGACAGGGGAACTGAAGCTTTCTTT. This encodes CASSLDRGTEAFF. The genes are TRBV7-2 and TRBJ1-1; 7 nucleotides line up with TRBD1. The junction had 1 base not matched to a gene; V was cut back by 1 base and J by 5 bases. CDR3 length: 13 amino acids. Germline values: CDR1 SGHTA, CDR2 FQGNSA.

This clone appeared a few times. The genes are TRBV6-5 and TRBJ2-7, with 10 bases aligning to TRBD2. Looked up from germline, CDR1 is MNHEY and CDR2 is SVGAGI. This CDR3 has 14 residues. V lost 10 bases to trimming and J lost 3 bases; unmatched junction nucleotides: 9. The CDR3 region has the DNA TGTGCCACTACCCGGACTAGCGGAAACTACGAGCAGTACTTC. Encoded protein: CATTRTSGNYEQYF.

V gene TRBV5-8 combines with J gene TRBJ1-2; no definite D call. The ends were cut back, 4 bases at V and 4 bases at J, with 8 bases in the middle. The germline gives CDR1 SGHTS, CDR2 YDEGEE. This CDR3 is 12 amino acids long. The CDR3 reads CASSRIRYGYTF. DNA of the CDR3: TGTGCCAGCAGCCGCATCCGCTATGGCTACACCTTC.

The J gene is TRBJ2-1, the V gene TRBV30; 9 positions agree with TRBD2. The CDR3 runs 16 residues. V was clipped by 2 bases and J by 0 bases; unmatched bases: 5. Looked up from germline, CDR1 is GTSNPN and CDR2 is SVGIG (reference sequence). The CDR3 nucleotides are TGTGCCTGGAGTACCCCAGCGGGAGGCTCCTACAATGAGCAGTTCTTC. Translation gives CAWSTPAGGSYNEQFF.

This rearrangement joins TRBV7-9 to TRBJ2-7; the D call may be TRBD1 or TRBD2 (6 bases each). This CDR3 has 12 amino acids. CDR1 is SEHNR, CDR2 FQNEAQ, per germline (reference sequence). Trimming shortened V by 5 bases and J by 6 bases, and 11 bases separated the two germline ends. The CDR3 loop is CASSEQGGEQYF. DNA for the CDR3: TGTGCCAGCAGCGAACAGGGAGGCGAGCAGTACTTC.

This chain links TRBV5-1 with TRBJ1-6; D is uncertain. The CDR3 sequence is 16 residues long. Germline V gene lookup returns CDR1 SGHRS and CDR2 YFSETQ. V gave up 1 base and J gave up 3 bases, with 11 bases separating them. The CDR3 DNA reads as TGCGCCAGCAGCTTGACTGCGATGGGCTATAATTCACCCCTCCACTTT. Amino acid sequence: CASSLTAMGYNSPLHF.

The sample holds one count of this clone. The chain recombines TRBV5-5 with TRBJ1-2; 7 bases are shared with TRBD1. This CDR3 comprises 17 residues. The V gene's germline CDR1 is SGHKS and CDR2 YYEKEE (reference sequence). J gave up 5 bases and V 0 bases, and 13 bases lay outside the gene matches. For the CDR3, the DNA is TGTGCCAGCAGCTTGGTGGCGGTAGGGGCCAGGGGGTATGGCTACACCTTC. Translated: CASSLVAVGARGYGYTF.

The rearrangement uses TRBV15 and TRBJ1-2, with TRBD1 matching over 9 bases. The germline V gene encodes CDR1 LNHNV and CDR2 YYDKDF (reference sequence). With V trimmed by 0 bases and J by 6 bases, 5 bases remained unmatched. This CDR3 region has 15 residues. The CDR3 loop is CATSRDPGQGDGYTF. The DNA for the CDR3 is TGTGCCACCAGCAGAGACCCGGGACAGGGAGATGGCTACACCTTC.

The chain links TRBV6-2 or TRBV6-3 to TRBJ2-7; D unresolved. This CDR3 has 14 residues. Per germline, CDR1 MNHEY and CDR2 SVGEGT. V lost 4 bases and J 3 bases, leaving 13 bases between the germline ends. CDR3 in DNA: TGTGCCAGCAGTTTAAGAGGTCGAGTCTACGAGCAGTACTTC. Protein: CASSLRGRVYEQYF.